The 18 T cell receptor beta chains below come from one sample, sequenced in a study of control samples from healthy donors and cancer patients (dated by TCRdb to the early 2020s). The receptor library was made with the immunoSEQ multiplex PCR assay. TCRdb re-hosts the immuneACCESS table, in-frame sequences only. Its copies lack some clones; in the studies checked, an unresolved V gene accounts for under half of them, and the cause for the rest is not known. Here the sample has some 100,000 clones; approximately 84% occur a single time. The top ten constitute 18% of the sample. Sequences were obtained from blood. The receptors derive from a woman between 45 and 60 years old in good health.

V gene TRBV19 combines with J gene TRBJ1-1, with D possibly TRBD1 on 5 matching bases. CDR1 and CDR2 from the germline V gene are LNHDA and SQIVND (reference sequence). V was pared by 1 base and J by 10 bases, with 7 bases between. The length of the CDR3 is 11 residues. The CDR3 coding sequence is TGTGCCAGTAGTATAGGGAGGGGAGCTTTCTTT. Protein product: CASSIGRGAFF.

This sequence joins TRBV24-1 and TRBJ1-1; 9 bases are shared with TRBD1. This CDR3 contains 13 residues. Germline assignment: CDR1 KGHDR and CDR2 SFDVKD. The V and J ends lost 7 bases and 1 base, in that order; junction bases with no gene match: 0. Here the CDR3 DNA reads TGTGCCACCAGGGGACAGGGGAACACTGAAGCTTTCTTT. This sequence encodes CATRGQGNTEAFF.

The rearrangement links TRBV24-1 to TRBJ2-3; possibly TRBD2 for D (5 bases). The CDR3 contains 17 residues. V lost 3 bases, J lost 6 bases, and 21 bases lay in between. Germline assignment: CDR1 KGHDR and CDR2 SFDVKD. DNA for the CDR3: TGTGCCACCAGTGATGGCATTACTAGTGGTATGTCGGATACGCAGTATTTT. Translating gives CATSDGITSGMSDTQYF.

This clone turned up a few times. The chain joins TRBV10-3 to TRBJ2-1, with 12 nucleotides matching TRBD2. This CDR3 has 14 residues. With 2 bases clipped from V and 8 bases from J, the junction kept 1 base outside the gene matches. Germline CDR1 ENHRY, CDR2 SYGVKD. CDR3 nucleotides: TGTGCCATCAGTGAGAGGACTAGCGGGGATGAGCAGTTCTTC. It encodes CAISERTSGDEQFF.

CDR3 protein: CASSTTYNSPLHF. DNA for the CDR3: TGTGCCAGTAGTACTACATATAATTCACCCCTCCACTTT. V usage is TRBV19 and J usage is TRBJ1-6; the D is unclear. Trimming stripped 4 bases from V and 4 bases from J, with 5 bases between. CDR3 length: 13 residues. CDR1 and CDR2 from the germline V gene are LNHDA and SQIVND (reference sequence).

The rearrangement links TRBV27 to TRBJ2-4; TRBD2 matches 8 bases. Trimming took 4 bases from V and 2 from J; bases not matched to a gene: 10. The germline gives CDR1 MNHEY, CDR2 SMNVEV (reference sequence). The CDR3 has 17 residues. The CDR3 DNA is TGTGCCAGCAGTTCCGGGGGGGCAGGTCGGCCCAAAAACATTCAGTACTTC. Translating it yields CASSSGGAGRPKNIQYF.

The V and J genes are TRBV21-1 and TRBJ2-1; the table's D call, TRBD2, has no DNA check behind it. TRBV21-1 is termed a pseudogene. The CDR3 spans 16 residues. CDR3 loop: CASGLAGSSSYNEQFF. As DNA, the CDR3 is TGTGCCAGCGGACTAGCGGGGTCAAGCTCCTACAATGAGCAGTTCTTC.

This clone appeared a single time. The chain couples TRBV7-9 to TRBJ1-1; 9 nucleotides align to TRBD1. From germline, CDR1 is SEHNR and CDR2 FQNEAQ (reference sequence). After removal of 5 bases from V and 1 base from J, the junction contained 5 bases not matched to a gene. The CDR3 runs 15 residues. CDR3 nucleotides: TGTGCCAGCAGCCAACGGACAGGGGCGAACACTGAAGCTTTCTTT. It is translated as CASSQRTGANTEAFF.

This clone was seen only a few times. The CDR3 spells CASSLMGTSVSTDTQYF. CDR3 in DNA: TGTGCCAGCAGCTTAATGGGGACTAGCGTTAGCACAGATACGCAGTATTTT. The chain uses TRBV11-2 and TRBJ2-3; TRBD2 aligns across 10 bases. Germline V gives CDR1 SGHAT, CDR2 FQNNGV. V lost 2 bases to trimming and J lost 0 bases; unmatched junction nucleotides: 5. The CDR3 is 17 amino acids.

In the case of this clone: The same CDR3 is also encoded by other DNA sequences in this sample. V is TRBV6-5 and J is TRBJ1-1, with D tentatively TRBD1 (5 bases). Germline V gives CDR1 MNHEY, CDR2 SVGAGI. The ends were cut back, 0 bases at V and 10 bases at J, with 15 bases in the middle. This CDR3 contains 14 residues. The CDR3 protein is CASSYSGGVGVAFF. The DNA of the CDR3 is TGTGCCAGCAGTTACTCGGGAGGGGTCGGCGTAGCTTTCTTT.

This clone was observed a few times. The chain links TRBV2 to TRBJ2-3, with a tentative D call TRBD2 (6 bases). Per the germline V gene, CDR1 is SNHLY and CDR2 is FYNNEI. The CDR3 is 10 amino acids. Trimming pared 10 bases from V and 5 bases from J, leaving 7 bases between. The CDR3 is CAKTRDTQYF. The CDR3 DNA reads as TGTGCCAAGACTAGAGATACGCAGTATTTT.

CDR3 nucleotides: TGTGCCAGCAGCTTGCCGGGACTACAGAGCCCCCAGGGGCAGTATTTT. Translated, it gives CASSLPGLQSPQGQYF. This chain uses TRBV5-6 with TRBJ2-3; 7 bases are a match to TRBD2. Germline V CDR1 and CDR2: SGHDT, YYEEEE. The CDR3 extends over 16 amino acids. V lost 1 base to trimming and J lost 11 bases; unmatched junction nucleotides: 16.

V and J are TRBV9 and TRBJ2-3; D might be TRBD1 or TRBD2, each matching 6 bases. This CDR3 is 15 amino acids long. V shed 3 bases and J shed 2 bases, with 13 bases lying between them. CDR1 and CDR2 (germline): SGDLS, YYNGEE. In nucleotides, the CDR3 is TGTGCCAGCAGCGGTCGGTGGGGGGCCACAGATACGCAGTATTTT. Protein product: CASSGRWGATDTQYF.

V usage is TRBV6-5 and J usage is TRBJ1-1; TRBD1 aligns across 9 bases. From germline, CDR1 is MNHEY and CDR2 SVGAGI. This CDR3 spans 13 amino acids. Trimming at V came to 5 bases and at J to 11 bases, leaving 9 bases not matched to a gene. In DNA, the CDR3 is TGTGCCAGCAGTCAACAGGGGGGACAGGGCGCTTTCTTT. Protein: CASSQQGGQGAFF.

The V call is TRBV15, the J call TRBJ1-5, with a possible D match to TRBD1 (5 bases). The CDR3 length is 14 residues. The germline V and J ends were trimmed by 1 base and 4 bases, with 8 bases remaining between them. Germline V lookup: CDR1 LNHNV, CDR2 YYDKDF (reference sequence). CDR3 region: CATSRGGGNQPQHF. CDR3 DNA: TGTGCCACCAGCAGAGGGGGCGGGAATCAGCCCCAGCATTTT. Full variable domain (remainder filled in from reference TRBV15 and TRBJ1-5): DAMVIQNPRYQVTQFGKPVTLSCSQTLNHNVMYWYQQKSSQAPKLLFHYYDKDFNNEADTPDNFQSRRPNTSFCFLDIRSPGLGDTAMYLCATSRGGGNQPQHFGDGTRLSIL.

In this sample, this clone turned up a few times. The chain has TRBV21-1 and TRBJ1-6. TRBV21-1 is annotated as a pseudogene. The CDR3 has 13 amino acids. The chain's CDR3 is CASRPPANSPLHF. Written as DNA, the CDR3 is TGTGCCAGCAGGCCCCCCGCCAATTCACCCCTCCACTTT.

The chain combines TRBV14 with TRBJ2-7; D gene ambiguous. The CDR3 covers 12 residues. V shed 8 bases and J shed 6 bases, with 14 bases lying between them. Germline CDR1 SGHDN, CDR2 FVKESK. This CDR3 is CASSGPLSEQYF. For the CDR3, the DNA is TGTGCCAGCTCAGGCCCCCTGTCCGAGCAGTACTTC.

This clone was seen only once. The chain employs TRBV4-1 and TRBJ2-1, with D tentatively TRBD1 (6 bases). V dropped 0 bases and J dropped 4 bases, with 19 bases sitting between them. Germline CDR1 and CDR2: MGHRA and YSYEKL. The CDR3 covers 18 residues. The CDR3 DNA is TGCGCCAGCAGCCAAGATAAAACCGGACAGCTTCCTTACAATGAGCAGTTCTTC. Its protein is CASSQDKTGQLPYNEQFF.